Each of the 29 T cell receptor beta chains below was sequenced from the same sample in a study of shared clonotypes between healthy human individuals (dated by TCRdb to the early 2020s). Preparation of the library involved the immunoSEQ multiplex PCR assay. The clones in this table, taken by TCRdb from immuneACCESS, are in-frame only. Not every clone is retained; where verified, under half of the shortfall comes from an unresolved V gene, and the cause of the rest is unknown. The sample table holds about 1.5 million clones, of which around 98% were seen once. The top ten clonotypes cover roughly 0.4% of the sample. Sequenced material: naive CD4+ T cells sorted from blood. Read against the paper, the sample's cell subset or site label means: CD45RA+ positively selected. All receptors derive from a man younger than 40 in good health.

This sequence joins TRBV7-8 and TRBJ2-7; the match to TRBD2 covers 9 bases. The germline gives CDR1 SGHVS, CDR2 FQNEAQ. V lost 6 bases and J lost 0; bases outside the gene matches: 6. The CDR3 consists of 15 residues. This CDR3 is CASRPAGGRSYEQYF. CDR3 in DNA: TGTGCCAGCAGGCCAGCGGGAGGCCGCTCCTACGAGCAGTACTTC. Using reference TRBV7-8 and TRBJ2-7 for the parts outside the CDR3, the full variable domain is GAGVSQSPRYKVAKRGQDVALRCDPISGHVSLFWYQQALGQGPEFLTYFQNEAQLDKSGLPSDRFFAERPEGSVSTLKIQRTQQEDSAVYLCASRPAGGRSYEQYFGPGTRLTVT.

The chain combines TRBV5-1 with TRBJ1-4, with D perhaps matching TRBD1 (5 bases). The CDR3 is 14 residues long. The germline V and J ends were trimmed by 0 bases and 7 bases, with 10 bases remaining between them. Germline V gene data show CDR1 as SGHRS and CDR2 as YFSETQ. The CDR3 is CASSLVGPVEKLFF. CDR3 nucleotide sequence: TGCGCCAGCAGCTTGGTGGGACCGGTTGAAAAACTGTTTTTT.

This chain links TRBV18 with TRBJ2-3; D is uncertain. V shed 3 bases and J shed 0 bases, with 13 bases lying between them. This CDR3 has 16 residues. CDR1 and CDR2 (germline): KGHSH, LQKENI. The CDR3 spells CASSPTMSTSTDTQYF. CDR3 in DNA: TGTGCCAGCTCACCTACAATGTCGACGAGCACAGATACGCAGTATTTT.

J is TRBJ2-1 and V is TRBV18; possible D gene TRBD1, 6 bases. The germline gives CDR1 KGHSH, CDR2 LQKENI. V was clipped by 3 bases and J by 7 bases, with 16 bases between them. The CDR3 runs to 15 residues. The CDR3 nucleotides are TGTGCCAGCTCACCGGGACACCCTTTTGGTAATGAGCAGTTCTTC. It translates to CASSPGHPFGNEQFF.

The chain joins TRBV5-4 to TRBJ2-5, with 9 nucleotides matching TRBD1. Germline V lookup: CDR1 SGHNT, CDR2 YYREEE (reference sequence). CDR3 length: 15 residues. The V and J ends lost 3 bases and 4 bases, in that order; junction bases with no gene match: 7. CDR3 residues: CASSSDRGGLETQYF. In DNA, the CDR3 is TGTGCCAGCAGCTCGGACAGGGGAGGTTTAGAGACCCAGTACTTC.

The chain uses TRBV9 and TRBJ2-3, with D possibly matching TRBD1 (6 bases). Germline V gives CDR1 SGDLS, CDR2 YYNGEE. The CDR3 is made up of 15 amino acids. V was clipped by 7 bases and J by 4 bases, with 19 bases between them. CDR3 sequence: CASAKRGSGSDTQYF. CDR3 sequence (DNA): TGTGCCAGCGCAAAAAGGGGGAGTGGATCAGATACGCAGTATTTT.

About this clone itself: This sample includes further DNA sequences coding for the same CDR3. The chain recombines TRBV5-1 with TRBJ1-5; 7 nucleotides agree with TRBD1. Germline CDR1 reads SGHRS; CDR2 reads YFSETQ. The CDR3 loop spans 14 amino acids. The V gene end was trimmed by 2 bases and the J gene end by 3 bases; junction bases not matched to a gene: 2. CDR3 region: CASSLGTDNQPQHF. CDR3 in DNA: TGCGCCAGCAGCTTAGGGACAGACAATCAGCCCCAGCATTTT.

This clone was observed once. V is TRBV30 and J is TRBJ2-5; D is perhaps TRBD1 or TRBD2 (6 bases each). V lost 6 bases and J 4 bases, leaving 18 bases between the germline ends. Germline CDR1 and CDR2: GTSNPN and SVGIG (reference sequence). This CDR3 has 14 residues. CDR3 loop: CACSFSGAGETQYF. In nucleotides, the CDR3 is TGTGCCTGCTCTTTCTCGGGGGCTGGAGAGACCCAGTACTTC.

This clone was observed a single time. V gene TRBV18 combines with J gene TRBJ1-5, with D unclear. In germline, CDR1 is KGHSH, CDR2 LQKENI. Trimming removed 4 bases from V and 6 bases from J, with 7 bases in between. The CDR3 sequence is 12 residues long. In nucleotides, the CDR3 is TGTGCCAGCTCACTGGACGTTCAGCCCCAGCATTTT. Protein sequence: CASSLDVQPQHF. Full variable domain (outside the CDR3, taken from reference TRBV18 and TRBJ1-5): NAGVMQNPRHLVRRRGQEARLRCSPMKGHSHVYWYRQLPEEGLKFMVYLQKENIIDESGMPKERFSAEFPKEGPSILRIQQVVRGDSAAYFCASSLDVQPQHFGDGTRLSIL.

V and J are TRBV7-8 and TRBJ2-1, with D maybe TRBD1 (6 bases). Between the trimmed V and J ends, which lost 3 bases and 2 bases, there was a span of 8 bases. Germline V gene data show CDR1 as SGHVS and CDR2 as FQNEAQ. The CDR3 contains 14 residues. The CDR3 reads CASSFGQTYNEQFF. For the CDR3, the DNA is TGTGCCAGCAGCTTTGGACAGACCTACAATGAGCAGTTCTTC.

In its sample, this clone was seen once. This chain links TRBV4-2 with TRBJ2-3, with no clear D. Looked up from germline, CDR1 is LGHNA and CDR2 is YNFKEQ. The CDR3 spans 14 residues. V was pared by 4 bases and J by 4 bases, with 12 bases between. CDR3 nucleotides: TGTGCCAGCAGCCCCGGTCCTGGGGCAGATACGCAGTATTTT. This gives the protein CASSPGPGADTQYF.

The gene calls are TRBV28 and TRBJ2-7; weak D call: TRBD2 (5 bases). This CDR3 contains 13 residues. Germline V lookup: CDR1 MDHEN, CDR2 SYDVKM. V dropped 9 bases and J dropped 3 bases, with 15 bases sitting between them. The CDR3 sequence is CASNRGTHYEQYF. The CDR3 region has the DNA TGTGCCAGTAATCGGGGTACCCACTACGAGCAGTACTTC.

The chain employs TRBV5-1 and TRBJ2-2; 9 nucleotides match TRBD1. This CDR3 has 17 residues. CDR1 is SGHRS and CDR2 is YFSETQ in the germline V gene. V lost 2 bases and J lost 5; bases outside the gene matches: 10. CDR3 amino acids: CASSLLPGQGDTGELFF. DNA of the CDR3: TGCGCCAGCAGCTTATTACCGGGACAGGGTGATACCGGGGAGCTGTTTTTT.

The chain uses TRBV4-3 and TRBJ1-4; 9 nucleotides align to TRBD1. Germline assignment: CDR1 LGHNA and CDR2 YSLEER. V was clipped by 0 bases and J by 8 bases; unmatched bases: 7. The CDR3 sequence is 16 residues long. The CDR3: CASSQEHGTGNEKLFF. In DNA form, the CDR3 reads TGCGCCAGCAGCCAAGAGCACGGGACAGGGAACGAAAAACTGTTTTTT.

In regard to this clone: Germline and junction disagree at one end, which may indicate a read error. J is TRBJ1-2 and V is TRBV7-2; TRBD1 is a possible D gene (6 bases). CDR1 and CDR2 from the germline V gene are SGHTA and FQGNSA. The CDR3 covers 18 residues. Here the CDR3 DNA reads TGTGCCAGCAGCCGGGGTCGGAACAGGGCTATTTTTAACTATGACTACACCTTC. This encodes CASSRGRNRAIFNYDYTF. Drawing the rest from reference TRBV7-2 and TRBJ1-2, the complete variable domain is GAGVSQSPSNKVTEKGKDVELRCDPISGHTALYWYRQSLGQGLEFLIYFQGNSAPDKSGLPSDRFSAERTGGSVSTLTIQRTQQEDSAVYLCASSRGRNRAIFNYDYTFGSGTRLTVV.

The chain recombines TRBV28 with TRBJ2-5; D ambiguous. Trimming stripped 5 bases from V and 5 bases from J, with 15 bases between. Per the germline V gene, CDR1 is MDHEN and CDR2 is SYDVKM. The CDR3 covers 14 residues. The DNA for the CDR3 is TGTGCCAGCAGTAACCGGGCCCTAGGCGAGACCCAGTACTTC. Amino acid sequence: CASSNRALGETQYF.

This clone showed up just once. The J gene is TRBJ2-2, the V gene TRBV11-2; no definite D call. V was clipped by 3 bases and J by 6 bases, with 5 bases between them. The germline V gene has CDR1 SGHAT and CDR2 FQNNGV. This CDR3 region has 12 residues. The CDR3 here is CASSFTAGELFF. The CDR3, as DNA: TGTGCCAGCAGCTTTACGGCCGGGGAGCTGTTTTTT.

V gene TRBV7-8 combines with J gene TRBJ2-7; tentatively, D is TRBD1 (5 bases). Trimming removed 5 bases at V and 2 bases at J, with 25 bases between. This CDR3 has 18 residues. CDR1 and CDR2 (germline): SGHVS, FQNEAQ. CDR3 coding DNA: TGTGCCAGCAGCCCAGGAAGATTGGCGAGGACACAAACCTACGAGCAGTACTTC. This codes for CASSPGRLARTQTYEQYF.

As regards this clone: At the DNA level, this CDR3 is encoded by other sequences in the same sample as well. This rearrangement joins TRBV4-1 to TRBJ2-1; 8 nucleotides agree with TRBD2. The junction had 12 bases not matched to a gene; V was cut back by 9 bases and J by 2 bases. There are 16 residues in the CDR3. Germline values: CDR1 MGHRA, CDR2 YSYEKL. The CDR3 reads CASSYPGTSTYNEQFF. CDR3 coding DNA: TGCGCCAGTAGCTATCCCGGGACTAGTACCTACAATGAGCAGTTCTTC.

The rearrangement links TRBV9 to TRBJ2-5, with D unclear. CDR1 and CDR2 (germline): SGDLS, YYNGEE. CDR3 length equals 14 residues. Trimming shortened V by 0 bases and J by 5 bases, and 11 bases separated the two germline ends. The CDR3 coding sequence is TGTGCCAGCAGCGTAGGAGGATTGGGGGAGACCCAGTACTTC. This gives the protein CASSVGGLGETQYF.

On this clone itself: Other DNA variants within this sample encode the same CDR3. The chain employs TRBV5-1 and TRBJ2-7, with TRBD1 matching over 9 bases. This CDR3 has 14 residues. CDR1 and CDR2 (germline): SGHRS, YFSETQ. V gave up 3 bases and J gave up 3 bases; unmatched junction bases: 4. The CDR3, as DNA: TGCGCCAGCAGCTCGGGACAGGGAATCTACGAGCAGTACTTC. Protein: CASSSGQGIYEQYF.

The rearrangement joins TRBV5-1 to TRBJ1-1, with D maybe TRBD1 (5 bases). This CDR3 contains 12 residues. Looked up from germline, CDR1 is SGHRS and CDR2 is YFSETQ. V lost 0 bases and J 10 bases, leaving 10 bases between the germline ends. Here the CDR3 reads CASSLGGGSAFF. In nucleotides, the CDR3 is TGCGCCAGCAGCTTGGGTGGGGGTTCAGCTTTCTTT. Full variable domain (missing parts from reference TRBV5-1 and TRBJ1-1): KAGVTQTPRYLIKTRGQQVTLSCSPISGHRSVSWYQQTPGQGLQFLFEYFSETQRNKGNFPGRFSGRQFSNSRSEMNVSTLELGDSALYLCASSLGGGSAFFGQGTRLTVV.

V and J are TRBV4-3 and TRBJ2-2, with no clear D. Germline-derived CDR1 and CDR2 are LGHNA and YSLEER. With 3 bases removed from V and 0 bases from J, the gap between germline ends came to 14 bases. The CDR3 consists of 17 residues. The CDR3 DNA follows: TGCGCCAGCAGCCATTCGATCGGGCGAACGAACACCGGGGAGCTGTTTTTT. Amino acid sequence: CASSHSIGRTNTGELFF.

The chain couples TRBV4-1 to TRBJ1-2; the D gene is possibly TRBD1 (5 bases). Germline V CDR1 and CDR2: MGHRA, YSYEKL. CDR3 length: 16 amino acids. The ends were cut back, 3 bases at V and 6 bases at J, with 20 bases in the middle. CDR3 sequence reads: CASSHSPRTGEDGYTF. The CDR3, as DNA: TGCGCCAGCAGCCACAGCCCCCGAACAGGCGAAGATGGCTACACCTTC.

The V and J genes are TRBV28 and TRBJ2-7; no clear D gene. Trimming took off 5 bases at V and 4 bases at J, with 9 bases between the two ends. This CDR3 has 12 residues. Per germline, CDR1 MDHEN and CDR2 SYDVKM. The CDR3: CASSRRRYEQYF. Here the CDR3 DNA reads TGTGCCAGCAGTCGACGGCGGTACGAGCAGTACTTC. Supplemented by reference TRBV28 and TRBJ2-7, the full variable domain reads DVKVTQSSRYLVKRTGEKVFLECVQDMDHENMFWYRQDPGLGLRLIYFSYDVKMKEKGDIPEGYSVSREKKERFSLILESASTNQTSMYLCASSRRRYEQYFGPGTRLTVT.

V and J are TRBV7-8 and TRBJ2-1; TRBD1 matches at 10 bases. Germline CDR1 SGHVS, CDR2 FQNEAQ. The CDR3 consists of 20 residues. Trimming removed 1 base from V and 8 bases from J; junction bases left unmatched: 20. CDR3 bases: TGTGCCAGCAGCTTAGTCCCCGGGACAGGGGCTACTAGCGTTCCCTATGAGCAGTTCTTC. It codes for CASSLVPGTGATSVPYEQFF.

This clone was recorded once. This chain joins TRBV15 and TRBJ1-2; D remains ambiguous. CDR3 size: 17 residues. Germline CDR1 is LNHNV and CDR2 is YYDKDF (reference sequence). Deletions cut 0 bases from V and 4 bases from J, with 18 bases between. CDR3 coding DNA: TGTGCCACCAGCAGAGACCCATTGTCCGGGTCGATCTATGGCTACACCTTC. This codes for CATSRDPLSGSIYGYTF.

The chain has TRBV27 and TRBJ2-2, with 14 bases lining up with TRBD2. Per germline, CDR1 MNHEY and CDR2 SMNVEV (reference sequence). There are 16 residues in the CDR3. With V trimmed by 6 bases and J by 6 bases, 6 bases remained unmatched. CDR3 nucleotide sequence: TGTGCCAGCAGCTTCAGACTAGCGGGAGGGCCCGGGGAGCTGTTTTTT. Translated: CASSFRLAGGPGELFF.

The chain has TRBV13 and TRBJ1-1, with D hard to call. The CDR3 runs 11 residues. Germline V gene sequence: CDR1 PRHDT, CDR2 FYEKMQ (reference sequence). Trimming left V 1 base short and J 5 bases short, with 2 bases between. The CDR3 here is CASSLETEAFF. The CDR3 nucleotides are TGTGCCAGCAGCTTAGAGACTGAAGCTTTCTTT.